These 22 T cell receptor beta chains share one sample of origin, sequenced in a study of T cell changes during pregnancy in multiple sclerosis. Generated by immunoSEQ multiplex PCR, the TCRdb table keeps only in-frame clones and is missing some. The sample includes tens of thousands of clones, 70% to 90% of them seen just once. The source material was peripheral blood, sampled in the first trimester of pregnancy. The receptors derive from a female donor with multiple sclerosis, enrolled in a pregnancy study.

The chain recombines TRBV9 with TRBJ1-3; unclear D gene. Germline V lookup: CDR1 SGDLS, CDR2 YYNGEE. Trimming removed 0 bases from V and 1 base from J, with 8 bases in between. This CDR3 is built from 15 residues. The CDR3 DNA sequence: TGTGCCAGCAGCGTAGTGGCCCGATCTGGAAACACCATATATTTT. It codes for CASSVVARSGNTIYF. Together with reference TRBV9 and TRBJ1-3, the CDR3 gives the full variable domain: DSGVTQTPKHLITATGQRVTLRCSPRSGDLSVYWYQQSLDQGLQFLIQYYNGEERAKGNILERFSAQQFPDLHSELNLSSLELGDSALYFCASSVVARSGNTIYFGEGSWLTVV.

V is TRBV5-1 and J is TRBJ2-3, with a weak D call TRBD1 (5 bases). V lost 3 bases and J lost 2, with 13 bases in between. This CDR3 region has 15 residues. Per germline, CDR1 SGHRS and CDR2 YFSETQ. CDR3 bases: TGCGCCAGCAGCTCCTCAGGGTTAACCACAGATACGCAGTATTTT. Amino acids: CASSSSGLTTDTQYF.

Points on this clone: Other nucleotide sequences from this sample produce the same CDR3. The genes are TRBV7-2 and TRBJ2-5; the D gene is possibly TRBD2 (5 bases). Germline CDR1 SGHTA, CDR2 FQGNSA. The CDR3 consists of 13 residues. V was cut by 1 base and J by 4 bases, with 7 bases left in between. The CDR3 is CASSLVGRETQYF. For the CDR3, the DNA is TGTGCCAGCAGCTTAGTGGGGAGAGAGACCCAGTACTTC.

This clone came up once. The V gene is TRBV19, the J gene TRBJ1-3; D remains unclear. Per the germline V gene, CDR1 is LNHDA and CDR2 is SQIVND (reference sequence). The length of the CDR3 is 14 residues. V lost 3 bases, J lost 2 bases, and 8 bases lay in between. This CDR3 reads CASSMRNPGNTIYF. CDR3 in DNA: TGTGCCAGTAGTATGAGAAATCCTGGAAACACCATATATTTT.

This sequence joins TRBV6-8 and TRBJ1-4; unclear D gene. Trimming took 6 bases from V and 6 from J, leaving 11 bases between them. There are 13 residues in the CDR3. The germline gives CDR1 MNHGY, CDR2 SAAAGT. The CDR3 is CASRRLPDEKLFF. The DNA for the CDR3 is TGTGCCAGCAGGCGGCTGCCGGATGAAAAACTGTTTTTT.

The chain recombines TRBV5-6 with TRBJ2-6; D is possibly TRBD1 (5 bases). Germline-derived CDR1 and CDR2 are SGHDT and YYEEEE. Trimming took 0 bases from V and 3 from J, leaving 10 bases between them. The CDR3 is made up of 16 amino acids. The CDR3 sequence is CASSLGQGFGANVLTF. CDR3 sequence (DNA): TGTGCCAGCAGCTTGGGGCAGGGCTTTGGGGCCAACGTCCTGACTTTC.

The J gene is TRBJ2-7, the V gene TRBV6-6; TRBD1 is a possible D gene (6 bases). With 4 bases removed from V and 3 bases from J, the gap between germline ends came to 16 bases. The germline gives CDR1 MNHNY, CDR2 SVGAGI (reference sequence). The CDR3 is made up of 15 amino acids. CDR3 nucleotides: TGTGCCAGCAGTTCGGCGGACAGCAACCTCTACGAGCAGTACTTC. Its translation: CASSSADSNLYEQYF.

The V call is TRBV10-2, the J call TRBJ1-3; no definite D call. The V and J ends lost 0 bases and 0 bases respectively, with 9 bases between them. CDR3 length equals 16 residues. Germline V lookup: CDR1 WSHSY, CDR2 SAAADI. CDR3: CASSESRSHSGNTIYF. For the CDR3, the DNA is TGCGCCAGCAGTGAGTCCAGGTCCCACTCTGGAAACACCATATATTTT.

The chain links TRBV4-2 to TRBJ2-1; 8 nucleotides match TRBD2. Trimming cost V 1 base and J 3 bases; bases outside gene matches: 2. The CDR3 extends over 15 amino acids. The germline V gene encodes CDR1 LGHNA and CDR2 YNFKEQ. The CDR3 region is CASSQVSGDYNEQFF. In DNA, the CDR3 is TGTGCCAGCAGCCAAGTTAGCGGGGACTACAATGAGCAGTTCTTC.

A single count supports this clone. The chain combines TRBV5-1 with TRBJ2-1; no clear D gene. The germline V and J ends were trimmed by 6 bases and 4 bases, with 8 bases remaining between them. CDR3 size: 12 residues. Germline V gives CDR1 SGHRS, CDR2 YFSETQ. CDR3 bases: TGCGCCAGCACCCTCGGGTACAATGAGCAGTTCTTC. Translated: CASTLGYNEQFF. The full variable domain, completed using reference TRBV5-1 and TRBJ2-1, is KAGVTQTPRYLIKTRGQQVTLSCSPISGHRSVSWYQQTPGQGLQFLFEYFSETQRNKGNFPGRFSGRQFSNSRSEMNVSTLELGDSALYLCASTLGYNEQFFGPGTRLTVL.

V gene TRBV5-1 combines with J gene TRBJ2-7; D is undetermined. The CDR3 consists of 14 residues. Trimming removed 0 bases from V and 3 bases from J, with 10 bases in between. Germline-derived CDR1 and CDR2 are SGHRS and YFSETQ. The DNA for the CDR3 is TGCGCCAGCAGCTTGGTTCTGGGCCACTACGAGCAGTACTTC. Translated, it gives CASSLVLGHYEQYF.

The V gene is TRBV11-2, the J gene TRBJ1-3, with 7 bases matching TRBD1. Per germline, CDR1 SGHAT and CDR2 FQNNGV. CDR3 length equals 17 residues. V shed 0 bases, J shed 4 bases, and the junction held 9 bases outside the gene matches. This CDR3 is CASSLDLRGQQGNTIYF. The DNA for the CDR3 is TGTGCCAGCAGCTTAGATCTCAGGGGACAGCAAGGAAACACCATATATTTT.

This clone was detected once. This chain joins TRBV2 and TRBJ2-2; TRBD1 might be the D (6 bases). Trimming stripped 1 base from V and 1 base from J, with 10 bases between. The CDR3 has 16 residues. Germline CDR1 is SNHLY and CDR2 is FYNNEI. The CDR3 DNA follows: TGTGCCAGCAGTGAAGTCGGGACATTGAACACCGGGGAGCTGTTTTTT. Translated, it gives CASSEVGTLNTGELFF. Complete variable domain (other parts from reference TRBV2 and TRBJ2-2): EPEVTQTPSHQVTQMGQEVILRCVPISNHLYFYWYRQILGQKVEFLVSFYNNEISEKSEIFDDQFSVERPDGSNFTLKIRSTKLEDSAMYFCASSEVGTLNTGELFFGEGSRLTVL.

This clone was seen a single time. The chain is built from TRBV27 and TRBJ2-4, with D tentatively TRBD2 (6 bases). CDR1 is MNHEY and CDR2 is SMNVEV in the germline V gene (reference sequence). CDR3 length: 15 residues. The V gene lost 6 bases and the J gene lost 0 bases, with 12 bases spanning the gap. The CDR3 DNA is TGTGCCAGCAGCCTCCTGGGACTAGCCAAAAACATTCAGTACTTC. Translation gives CASSLLGLAKNIQYF.

As DNA, the CDR3 is TGTGCCTGGAGTGCACAAAGTAATTCACCCCTCCACTTT. It yields the protein CAWSAQSNSPLHF. The chain recombines TRBV30 with TRBJ1-6; D is undetermined. This CDR3 spans 13 amino acids. V was shortened by 1 base and J by 6 bases, with 7 bases between the two germline ends. The germline V gene has CDR1 GTSNPN and CDR2 SVGIG (reference sequence).

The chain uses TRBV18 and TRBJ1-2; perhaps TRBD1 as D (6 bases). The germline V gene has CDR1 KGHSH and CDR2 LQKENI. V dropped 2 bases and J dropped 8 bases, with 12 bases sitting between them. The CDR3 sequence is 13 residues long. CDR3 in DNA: TGTGCCAGCTCACCATCAGGGGATAACGGCTACACCTTC. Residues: CASSPSGDNGYTF.

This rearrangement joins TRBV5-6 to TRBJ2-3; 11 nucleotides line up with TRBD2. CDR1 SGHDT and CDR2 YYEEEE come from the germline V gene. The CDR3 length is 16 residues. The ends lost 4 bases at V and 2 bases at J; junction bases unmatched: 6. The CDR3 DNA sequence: TGTGCCAGCAGCCAAGGACTAGCGGGCCTCACAGATACGCAGTATTTT. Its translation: CASSQGLAGLTDTQYF.

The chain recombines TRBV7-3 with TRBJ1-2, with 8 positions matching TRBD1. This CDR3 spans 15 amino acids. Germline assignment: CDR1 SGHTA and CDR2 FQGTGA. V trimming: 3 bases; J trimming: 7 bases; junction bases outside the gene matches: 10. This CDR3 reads CASSFSTGGSGGYTF. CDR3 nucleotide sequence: TGTGCCAGCAGCTTTTCCACAGGGGGGTCCGGTGGCTACACCTTC.

DNA for the CDR3: TGCGCCAGCAGCGATACAGCGGATCACTACGAGCAGTACTTC. Amino acids: CASSDTADHYEQYF. J is TRBJ2-7 and V is TRBV5-1, with D perhaps TRBD2 (5 bases). Germline V lookup: CDR1 SGHRS, CDR2 YFSETQ. The CDR3 contains 14 residues. With 4 bases removed from V and 3 bases from J, the gap between germline ends came to 14 bases.

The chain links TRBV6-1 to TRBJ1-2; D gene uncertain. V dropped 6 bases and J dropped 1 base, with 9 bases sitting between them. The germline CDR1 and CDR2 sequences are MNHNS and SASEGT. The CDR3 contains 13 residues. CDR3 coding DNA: TGTGCCAGCAGCCAGGAACTTAACTATGGCTACACCTTC. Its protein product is CASSQELNYGYTF.

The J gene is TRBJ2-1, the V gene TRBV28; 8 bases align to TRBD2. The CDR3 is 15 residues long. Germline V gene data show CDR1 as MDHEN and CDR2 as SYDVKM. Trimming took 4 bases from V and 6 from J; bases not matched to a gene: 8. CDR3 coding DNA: TGTGCCAGCAGTTCTTATGAAACTAGCGGCAATGAGCAGTTCTTC. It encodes CASSSYETSGNEQFF.

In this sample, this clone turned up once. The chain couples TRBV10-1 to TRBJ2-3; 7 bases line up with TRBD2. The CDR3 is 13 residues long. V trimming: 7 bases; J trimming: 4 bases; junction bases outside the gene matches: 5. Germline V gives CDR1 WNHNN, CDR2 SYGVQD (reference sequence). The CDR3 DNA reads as TGCGCCAGCAACGGAGGGAGGGCAGATACGCAGTATTTT. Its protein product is CASNGGRADTQYF.